The 7 T cell receptor beta chains presented below share a single source sample, sequenced in a study of blood T cell repertoires in COVID-19. Profiled with immunoSEQ multiplex PCR; TCRdb holds only in-frame clones, not every one. The sample includes tens of thousands of clones, roughly nine tenths of them seen just once. Material: peripheral blood. The receptors come from a man between 60 and 75 years old with COVID-19, enrolled during active disease.

The chain uses TRBV18 and TRBJ2-7; D possibly corresponds to TRBD2 (6 bases). This CDR3 is 13 amino acids long. CDR1 is KGHSH and CDR2 is LQKENI in the germline V gene. V was pared by 3 bases and J by 7 bases, with 13 bases between. The CDR3 protein is CASSPLTREEQYF. The CDR3 coding sequence is TGTGCCAGCTCACCGTTGACCCGGGAGGAGCAGTACTTC.

This clone appeared a single time. The chain carries TRBV18 and TRBJ2-5, with 7 bases identical to TRBD1. Germline CDR1 reads KGHSH; CDR2 reads LQKENI. The CDR3 runs 14 residues. After removal of 5 bases from V and 1 base from J, the junction contained 4 bases not matched to a gene. In DNA, the CDR3 is TGTGCCAGCTCAAAAGGGACAGTCCAAGAGACCCAGTACTTC. It encodes CASSKGTVQETQYF.

The rearrangement links TRBV6-6 to TRBJ1-3; tentative D call: TRBD1 (6 bases). The CDR3 length is 17 residues. The V and J ends lost 5 bases and 9 bases respectively, with 26 bases between them. Germline V CDR1 and CDR2: MNHNY, SVGAGI (reference sequence). DNA for the CDR3: TGTGCCAGCAGTCAACCAGCCCGGGGACACGGCGTTGGCACCATATATTTT. This codes for CASSQPARGHGVGTIYF.

The rearrangement joins TRBV27 to TRBJ2-2; 9 nucleotides line up with TRBD1. Per germline, CDR1 MNHEY and CDR2 SMNVEV (reference sequence). Trimming at V came to 4 bases and at J to 6 bases, leaving 6 bases not matched to a gene. The CDR3 covers 15 residues. The CDR3 region is CASSSPRDRAGELFF. CDR3 DNA sequence: TGTGCCAGCAGTTCGCCCCGGGACAGGGCCGGGGAGCTGTTTTTT.

The rearrangement links TRBV7-9 to TRBJ2-7; perhaps TRBD2 as D (6 bases). The V and J ends lost 4 bases and 0 bases respectively, with 22 bases between them. The germline V gene encodes CDR1 SEHNR and CDR2 FQNEAQ (reference sequence). CDR3 length: 18 residues. The CDR3 region is CASSYYIGEARSSYEQYF. CDR3 DNA sequence: TGTGCCAGCAGCTATTATATAGGGGAGGCCAGAAGCTCCTACGAGCAGTACTTC.

This clone was detected once. The V call is TRBV5-1, the J call TRBJ2-5; 8 bases are shared with TRBD1. Looked up from germline, CDR1 is SGHRS and CDR2 is YFSETQ. The junction had 3 bases not matched to a gene; V was cut back by 2 bases and J by 3 bases. This CDR3 is built from 14 residues. In DNA, the CDR3 is TGCGCCAGCAGCTTTTTACAGGGGGAAGAGACCCAGTACTTC. It is translated as CASSFLQGEETQYF.

The J gene is TRBJ2-2, the V gene TRBV5-4; 7 bases map to TRBD1. CDR1 and CDR2 from the germline V gene are SGHNT and YYREEE (reference sequence). CDR3 length equals 15 residues. The junction had 3 bases not matched to a gene; V was cut back by 4 bases and J by 0 bases. The CDR3 DNA follows: TGTGCCAGCAGCCCCGACAGGGCGAACACCGGGGAGCTGTTTTTT. Its translation is CASSPDRANTGELFF. The whole variable domain, remainder taken from reference TRBV5-4 and TRBJ2-2, is ETGVTQSPTHLIKTRGQQVTLRCSSQSGHNTVSWYQQALGQGPQFIFQYYREEENGRGNFPPRFSGLQFPNYSSELNVNALELDDSALYLCASSPDRANTGELFFGEGSRLTVL.